Shown below are 2 T cell receptor beta chains from a single sample sequenced in a study of control samples from healthy donors and cancer patients. Some clones are missing from TCRdb's copy, which holds only in-frame ones; the method was immunoSEQ multiplex PCR. The repertoire holds about 100,000 clones, with 90% to 95% as singletons. Sequencing input: blood. These TCRs come from a woman younger than 30 in good health.

The chain is built from TRBV7-2 and TRBJ2-6; 13 positions agree with TRBD2. Germline values: CDR1 SGHTA, CDR2 FQGNSA. The V gene end was trimmed by 4 bases and the J gene end by 6 bases; junction bases not matched to a gene: 6. CDR3 length: 17 residues. CDR3 DNA sequence: TGTGCCAGCAGCTCGGGACTAGCGGGGCAGCTGGCCAACGTCCTGACTTTC. This encodes CASSSGLAGQLANVLTF.

The genes are TRBV19 and TRBJ2-1, with 9 bases that match TRBD2. The junction had 2 bases not matched to a gene; V was cut back by 4 bases and J by 4 bases. The CDR3 is 14 residues long. Germline CDR1 and CDR2: LNHDA and SQIVND (reference sequence). The CDR3 sequence: CASSSGRAYNEQFF. The CDR3 bases are TGTGCCAGTAGTAGCGGGAGGGCTTACAATGAGCAGTTCTTC.